This T cell receptor beta chain was observed in a study of shared clonotypes between healthy human individuals. Whole-study findings and limits: Sampling covered blood only; tissue repertoires likely differ. Larger estimated richness was generally seen in naive subsets than in memory subsets.

Nashville, Tennessee was home to all donors, who were Caucasian adults. About this clone: The target antigen is unknown. The sample holds other DNA sequences that translate to the same CDR3.

Here immunoSEQ multiplex PCR was the method, and the copy in TCRdb shows in-frame clones only, minus some. The table lists more than 2,000,000 clones, approximately 92% of them singletons. Sequenced material: naive CD4+ T cells sorted from blood. The sample's subset: CD45RA+ positively selected. This receptor was taken from a young man in good health.

The CDR3 nucleotides read TGTGCCTGGGGGGACAGCAGTTACGAGCAGTACTTC. Translating it yields CAWGDSSYEQYF. The chain has TRBV30 and TRBJ2-7; 7 nucleotides line up with TRBD1. From germline, CDR1 is GTSNPN and CDR2 SVGIG (reference sequence). V was clipped by 5 bases and J by 4 bases; unmatched bases: 5. This CDR3 contains 12 residues. Variable domain in full (rest from reference TRBV30 and TRBJ2-7): SQTIHQWPATLVQPVGSPLSLECTVEGTSNPNLYWYRQAAGRGLQLLFYSVGIGQISSEVPQNLSASRPQDRQFILSSKKLLLSDSGFYLCAWGDSSYEQYFGPGTRLTVT.